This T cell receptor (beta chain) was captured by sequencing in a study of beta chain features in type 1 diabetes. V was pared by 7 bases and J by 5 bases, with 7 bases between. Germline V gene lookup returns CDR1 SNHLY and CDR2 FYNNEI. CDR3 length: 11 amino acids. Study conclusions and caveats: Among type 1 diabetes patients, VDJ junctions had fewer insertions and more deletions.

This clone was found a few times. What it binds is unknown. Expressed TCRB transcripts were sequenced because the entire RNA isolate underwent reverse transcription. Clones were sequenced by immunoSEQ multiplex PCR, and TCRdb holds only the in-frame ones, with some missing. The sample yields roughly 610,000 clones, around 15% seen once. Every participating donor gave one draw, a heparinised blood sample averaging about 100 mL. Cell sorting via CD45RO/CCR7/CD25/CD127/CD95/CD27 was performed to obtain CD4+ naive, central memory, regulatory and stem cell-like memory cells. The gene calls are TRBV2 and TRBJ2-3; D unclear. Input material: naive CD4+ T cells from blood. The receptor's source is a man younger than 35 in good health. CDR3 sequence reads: CASTVQDTQYF. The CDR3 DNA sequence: TGTGCCAGCACCGTACAAGATACGCAGTATTTT.